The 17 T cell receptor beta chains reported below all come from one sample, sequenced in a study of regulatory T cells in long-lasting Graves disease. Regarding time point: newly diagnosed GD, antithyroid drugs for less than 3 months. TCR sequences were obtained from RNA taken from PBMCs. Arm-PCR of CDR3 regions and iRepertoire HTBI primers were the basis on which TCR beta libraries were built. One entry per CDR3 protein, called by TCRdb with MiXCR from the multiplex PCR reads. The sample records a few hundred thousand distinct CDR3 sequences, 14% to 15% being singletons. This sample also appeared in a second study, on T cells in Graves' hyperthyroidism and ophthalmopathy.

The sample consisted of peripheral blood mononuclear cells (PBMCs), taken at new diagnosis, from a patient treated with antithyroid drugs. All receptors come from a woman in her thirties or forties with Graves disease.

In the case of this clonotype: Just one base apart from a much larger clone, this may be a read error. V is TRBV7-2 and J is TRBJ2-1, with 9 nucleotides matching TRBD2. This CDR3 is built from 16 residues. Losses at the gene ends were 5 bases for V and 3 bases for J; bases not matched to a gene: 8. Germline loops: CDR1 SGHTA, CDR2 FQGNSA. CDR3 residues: CASSGVASGDYNEQFF. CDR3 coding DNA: TGTGCCAGCAGCGGAGTGGCTAGCGGGGACTACAATGAGCAGTTCTTC. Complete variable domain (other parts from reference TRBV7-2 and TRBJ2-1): GAGVSQSPSNKVTEKGKDVELRCDPISGHTALYWYRQSLGQGLEFLIYFQGNSAPDKSGLPSDRFSAERTGGSVSTLTIQRTQQEDSAVYLCASSGVASGDYNEQFFGPGTRLTVL.

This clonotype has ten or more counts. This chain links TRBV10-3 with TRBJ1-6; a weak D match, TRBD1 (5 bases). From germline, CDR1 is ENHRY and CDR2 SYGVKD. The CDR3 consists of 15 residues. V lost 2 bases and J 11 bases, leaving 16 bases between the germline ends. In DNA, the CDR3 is TGTGCCATCAGTGAGCCCGGACGGGGGATGACACCCCTCCACTTT. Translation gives CAISEPGRGMTPLHF.

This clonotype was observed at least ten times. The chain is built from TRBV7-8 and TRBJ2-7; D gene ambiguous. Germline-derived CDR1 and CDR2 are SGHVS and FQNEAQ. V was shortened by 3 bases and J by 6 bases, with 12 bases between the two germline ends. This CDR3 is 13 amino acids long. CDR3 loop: CASSFRIGFEQYF. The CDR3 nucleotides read TGTGCCAGCAGCTTCCGGATTGGGTTCGAGCAGTACTTC.

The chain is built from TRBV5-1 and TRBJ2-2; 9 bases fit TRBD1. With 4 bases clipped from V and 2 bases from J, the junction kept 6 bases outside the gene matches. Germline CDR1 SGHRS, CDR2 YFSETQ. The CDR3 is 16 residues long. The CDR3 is CASSPTGGFNTGELFF. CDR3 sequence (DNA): TGCGCCAGCAGCCCCACAGGGGGCTTCAACACCGGGGAGCTGTTTTTT.

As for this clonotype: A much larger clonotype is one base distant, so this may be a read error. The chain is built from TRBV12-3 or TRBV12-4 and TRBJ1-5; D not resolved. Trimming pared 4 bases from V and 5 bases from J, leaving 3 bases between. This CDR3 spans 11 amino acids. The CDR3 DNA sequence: TGTGCCAGCAGTTCACATCAGCCCCAGCATTTT. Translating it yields CASSSHQPQHF.

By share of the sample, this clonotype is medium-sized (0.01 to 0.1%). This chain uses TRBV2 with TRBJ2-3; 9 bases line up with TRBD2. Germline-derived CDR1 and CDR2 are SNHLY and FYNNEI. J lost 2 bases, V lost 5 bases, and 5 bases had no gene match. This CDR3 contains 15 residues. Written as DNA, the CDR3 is TGTGCCAGCAGTCCCCCTAGCGGGGCCACAGATACGCAGTATTTT. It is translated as CASSPPSGATDTQYF.

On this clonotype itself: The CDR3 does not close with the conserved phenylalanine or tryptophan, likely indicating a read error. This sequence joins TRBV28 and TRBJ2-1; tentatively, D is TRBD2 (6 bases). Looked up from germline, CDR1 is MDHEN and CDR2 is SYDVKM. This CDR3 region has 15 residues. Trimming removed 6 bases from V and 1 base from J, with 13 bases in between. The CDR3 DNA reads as TGTGCCAGCAGGCGGGACTCCTCTTCCTACAATGAGCAGTTCTCC. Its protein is CASRRDSSSYNEQFS.

The CDR3: CASRKGGWEIGEQFF. The CDR3 region has the DNA TGTGCCAGCAGGAAAGGGGGGTGGGAAATCGGCGAGCAGTTCTTC. J is TRBJ2-1 and V is TRBV6-1; TRBD1 or TRBD2 may be the D gene (6 bases each). The CDR3 spans 15 residues. Trimming removed 6 bases at V and 10 bases at J, with 22 bases between. The germline CDR1 and CDR2 sequences are MNHNS and SASEGT.

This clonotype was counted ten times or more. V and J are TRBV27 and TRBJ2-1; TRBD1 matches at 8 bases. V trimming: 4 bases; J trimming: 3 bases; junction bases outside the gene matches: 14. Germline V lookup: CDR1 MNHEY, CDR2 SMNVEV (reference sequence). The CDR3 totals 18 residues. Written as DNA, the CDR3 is TGTGCCAGCAGTTCTGTCGGACAGGGTCGGTTTCACTACAATGAGCAGTTCTTC. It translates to CASSSVGQGRFHYNEQFF.

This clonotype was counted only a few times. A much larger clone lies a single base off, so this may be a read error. The CDR3 sequence: CASRGEAGSYNEQFF. CDR3 sequence (DNA): TGTGCCAGCAGGGGAGAGGCGGGATCATACAATGAGCAGTTCTTC. The gene calls are TRBV11-2 and TRBJ2-1, with D possibly matching TRBD2 (6 bases). The CDR3 loop spans 15 amino acids. V was pared by 6 bases and J by 4 bases, with 16 bases between. Germline CDR1 reads SGHAT; CDR2 reads FQNNGV.

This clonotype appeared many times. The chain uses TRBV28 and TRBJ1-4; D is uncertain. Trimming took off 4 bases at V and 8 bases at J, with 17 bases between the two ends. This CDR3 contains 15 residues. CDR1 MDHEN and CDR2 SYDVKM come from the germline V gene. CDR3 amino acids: CASSSPGLRNEKLFF. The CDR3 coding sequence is TGTGCCAGCAGTTCCCCCGGACTCAGGAACGAAAAACTGTTTTTT.

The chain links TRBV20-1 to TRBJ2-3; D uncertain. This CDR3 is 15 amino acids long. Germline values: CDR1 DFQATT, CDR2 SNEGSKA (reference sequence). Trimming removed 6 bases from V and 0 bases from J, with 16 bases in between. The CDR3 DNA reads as TGCAGTGCGCCCCTGTCGGGTACTAGCACAGATACGCAGTATTTT. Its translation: CSAPLSGTSTDTQYF.

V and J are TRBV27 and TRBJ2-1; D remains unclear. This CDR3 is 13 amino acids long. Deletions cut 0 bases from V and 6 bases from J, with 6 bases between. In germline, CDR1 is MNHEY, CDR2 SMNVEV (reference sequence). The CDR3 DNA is TGTGCCAGCAGTTTATCCGCTTCCAATGAGCAGTTCTTC. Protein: CASSLSASNEQFF.

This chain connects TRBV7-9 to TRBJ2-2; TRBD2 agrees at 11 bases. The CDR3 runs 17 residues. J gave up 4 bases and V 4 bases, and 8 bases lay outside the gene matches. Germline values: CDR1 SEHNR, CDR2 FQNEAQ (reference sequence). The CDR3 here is CASSYGLAGDPTGELFF. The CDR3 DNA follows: TGTGCCAGCAGCTATGGACTAGCGGGCGACCCCACCGGGGAGCTGTTTTTT.

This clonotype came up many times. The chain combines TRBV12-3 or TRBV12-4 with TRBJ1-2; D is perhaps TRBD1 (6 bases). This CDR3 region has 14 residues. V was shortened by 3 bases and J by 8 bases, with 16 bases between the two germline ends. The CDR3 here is CASSFRQAMRGYTF. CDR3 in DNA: TGTGCCAGCAGTTTTCGACAGGCAATGAGGGGCTACACCTTC.

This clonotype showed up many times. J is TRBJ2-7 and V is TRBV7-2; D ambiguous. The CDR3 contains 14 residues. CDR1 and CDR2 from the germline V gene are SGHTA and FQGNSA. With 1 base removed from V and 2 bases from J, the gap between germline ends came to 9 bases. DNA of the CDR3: TGTGCCAGCAGCTTAGGCCTTGACGCCTACGAGCAGTACTTC. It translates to CASSLGLDAYEQYF. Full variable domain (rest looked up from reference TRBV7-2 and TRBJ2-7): GAGVSQSPSNKVTEKGKDVELRCDPISGHTALYWYRQSLGQGLEFLIYFQGNSAPDKSGLPSDRFSAERTGGSVSTLTIQRTQQEDSAVYLCASSLGLDAYEQYFGPGTRLTVT.

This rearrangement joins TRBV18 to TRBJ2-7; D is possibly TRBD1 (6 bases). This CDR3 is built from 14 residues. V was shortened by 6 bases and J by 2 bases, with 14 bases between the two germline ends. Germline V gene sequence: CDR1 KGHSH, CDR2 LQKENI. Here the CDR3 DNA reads TGTGCCAGCTCGCACCGGGACACAACCTACGAGCAGTACTTC. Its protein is CASSHRDTTYEQYF.